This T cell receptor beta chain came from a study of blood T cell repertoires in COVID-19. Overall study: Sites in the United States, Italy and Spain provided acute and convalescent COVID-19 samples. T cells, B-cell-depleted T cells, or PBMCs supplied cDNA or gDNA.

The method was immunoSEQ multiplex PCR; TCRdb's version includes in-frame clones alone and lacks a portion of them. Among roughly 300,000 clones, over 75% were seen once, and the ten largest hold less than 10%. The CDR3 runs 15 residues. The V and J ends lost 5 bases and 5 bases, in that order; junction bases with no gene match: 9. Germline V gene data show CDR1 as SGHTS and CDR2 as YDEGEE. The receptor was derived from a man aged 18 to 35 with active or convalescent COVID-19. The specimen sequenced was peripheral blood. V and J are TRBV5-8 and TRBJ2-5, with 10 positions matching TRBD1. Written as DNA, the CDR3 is TGTGCCAGCAGTCGCGGACAGGGGGATGGGGAGACCCAGTACTTC. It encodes CASSRGQGDGETQYF. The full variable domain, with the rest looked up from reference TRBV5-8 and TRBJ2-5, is EAGVTQSPTHLIKTRGQQATLRCSPISGHTSVYWYQQALGLGLQFLLWYDEGEERNRGNFPPRFSGRQFPNYSSELNVNALELEDSALYLCASSRGQGDGETQYFGPGTRLLVL.